The 19 T cell receptor beta chains in this list originate from one sample, sequenced in a study of Graves' ophthalmopathy and Graves' hyperthyroidism. Amplified material comprised TCR beta CDR3 regions derived from RNA transcripts. The workflow started with a first-round RT-PCR run with HTBI primers and then moved on to a second-round multiplex PCR. TCRdb recomputed calls from the multiplex PCR reads with MiXCR, one row per CDR3 protein. The data hold approximately 500,000 distinct CDR3 sequences, with about 15% observed a single time. The sequencing input was blood. These receptors all come from a woman aged 25 to 45 with Graves' ophthalmopathy.

This clonotype was picked up many times. The chain has TRBV3-1 and TRBJ1-1; D is unclear. The CDR3 totals 13 residues. V gave up 1 base and J gave up 1 base, with 4 bases separating them. Germline V gene sequence: CDR1 LGHDT, CDR2 YNNKEL (reference sequence). CDR3 coding DNA: TGTGCCAGCAGCCAAGTACCGAACACTGAAGCTTTCTTT. Translation gives CASSQVPNTEAFF.

The rearrangement links TRBV15 to TRBJ1-5; D is possibly TRBD1 (6 bases). The CDR3 is 18 amino acids. Trimming cost V 2 bases and J 2 bases, with 19 bases left between them. From germline, CDR1 is LNHNV and CDR2 YYDKDF (reference sequence). As DNA, the CDR3 is TGTGCCACCAGCAGATATTTGGTCTACAGGGTCGGCAATCAGCCCCAGCATTTT. It codes for CATSRYLVYRVGNQPQHF.

The rearrangement links TRBV18 to TRBJ2-2, with a possible D match to TRBD1 (6 bases). This CDR3 spans 15 amino acids. The germline CDR1 and CDR2 sequences are KGHSH and LQKENI. The ends were cut back, 3 bases at V and 0 bases at J, with 8 bases in the middle. DNA for the CDR3: TGTGCCAGCTCACCCTGGACAGCGAACACCGGGGAGCTGTTTTTT. This translates into CASSPWTANTGELFF.

Here the CDR3 reads CASSRPGQGFSYEQYF. The CDR3 coding sequence is TGTGCCAGCAGCCGTCCGGGACAGGGCTTTTCCTACGAGCAGTACTTC. V gene TRBV4-2 combines with J gene TRBJ2-7; 9 bases are a match to TRBD1. There are 16 residues in the CDR3. Trimming removed 4 bases from V and 1 base from J; junction bases left unmatched: 8. CDR1 LGHNA and CDR2 YNFKEQ come from the germline V gene.

This clonotype was seen many times. This chain uses TRBV6-1 with TRBJ2-2, with D possibly being TRBD1 (6 bases). The CDR3 has 15 residues. V lost 6 bases and J lost 4, with 15 bases in between. Per germline, CDR1 MNHNS and CDR2 SASEGT. The CDR3 DNA is TGTGCCAGCAGCAAGACAGGACCTTTCACCGGGGAGCTGTTTTTT. It encodes CASSKTGPFTGELFF.

This clonotype was found a few times. The chain couples TRBV3-1 to TRBJ1-1; TRBD1 is a possible D gene (6 bases). V was shortened by 4 bases and J by 3 bases, with 24 bases between the two germline ends. Germline CDR1 LGHDT, CDR2 YNNKEL (reference sequence). The CDR3 extends over 18 amino acids. The CDR3 region is CASSPLIGAGALDTEAFF. Here the CDR3 DNA reads TGTGCCAGCAGCCCGTTAATCGGGGCAGGGGCGTTGGACACTGAAGCTTTCTTT.

This clonotype was seen ten or more times. The chain employs TRBV5-1 and TRBJ1-1, with 11 bases identical to TRBD1. V trimming: 7 bases; J trimming: 4 bases; junction bases outside the gene matches: 6. Germline V gene lookup returns CDR1 SGHRS and CDR2 YFSETQ. This CDR3 spans 14 amino acids. CDR3 in DNA: TGCGCCAGCTCGGGACAGGGGGGAATCACTGAAGCTTTCTTT. Protein: CASSGQGGITEAFF.

This clonotype was picked up many times. This rearrangement joins TRBV20-1 to TRBJ2-7; D ambiguous. Germline CDR1 is DFQATT and CDR2 is SNEGSKA (reference sequence). The CDR3 contains 17 residues. V lost 0 bases and J 2 bases, leaving 20 bases between the germline ends. The CDR3 spells CSARDVPRSDGPYEQYF. CDR3 DNA sequence: TGCAGTGCTAGAGACGTGCCGAGATCGGACGGACCCTACGAGCAGTACTTC.

The chain carries TRBV2 and TRBJ1-1; 8 bases align to TRBD1. The CDR3 extends over 16 amino acids. Germline assignment: CDR1 SNHLY and CDR2 FYNNEI. After removal of 0 bases from V and 3 bases from J, the junction contained 6 bases not matched to a gene. Here the CDR3 reads CASSEARGLADTEAFF. CDR3 coding DNA: TGTGCCAGCAGTGAAGCCAGGGGGCTTGCGGACACTGAAGCTTTCTTT. The full variable domain, completed using reference TRBV2 and TRBJ1-1, is EPEVTQTPSHQVTQMGQEVILRCVPISNHLYFYWYRQILGQKVEFLVSFYNNEISEKSEIFDDQFSVERPDGSNFTLKIRSTKLEDSAMYFCASSEARGLADTEAFFGQGTRLTVV.

Comment on this clonotype: A much larger clone differs from this one at a single base, so this may be a read error. For the CDR3, the DNA is TGTGCCGGCACCCTCCGGGCGTCAGCTTCCGAGCAGTACTTC. Residues: CAGTLRASASEQYF. This chain links TRBV6-1 with TRBJ2-7; D call uncertain. CDR3 length: 14 residues. Germline V gene sequence: CDR1 MNHNS, CDR2 SASEGT. Trimming removed 11 bases from V and 6 bases from J, with 23 bases in between.

This clonotype was picked up many times. V usage is TRBV28 and J usage is TRBJ2-7, with D unclear. Trimming left V 3 bases short and J 7 bases short, with 7 bases between. CDR3 length: 11 amino acids. Germline CDR1 reads MDHEN; CDR2 reads SYDVKM. CDR3 coding DNA: TGTGCCAGCAGTTTTGGGGTTGAGCAGTACTTC. It is translated as CASSFGVEQYF. Together with reference TRBV28 and TRBJ2-7, the CDR3 gives the full variable domain: DVKVTQSSRYLVKRTGEKVFLECVQDMDHENMFWYRQDPGLGLRLIYFSYDVKMKEKGDIPEGYSVSREKKERFSLILESASTNQTSMYLCASSFGVEQYFGPGTRLTVT.

The chain recombines TRBV30 with TRBJ1-3, with D unclear. The V end was cut by 2 bases, the J end by 0 bases, with 8 bases between. Germline V gene lookup returns CDR1 GTSNPN and CDR2 SVGIG (reference sequence). This CDR3 is 14 amino acids long. CDR3 region: CAWSRDTSGNTIYF. The DNA of the CDR3 is TGTGCCTGGAGTCGAGACACCTCTGGAAACACCATATATTTT.

This clonotype was seen ten or more times. The rearrangement links TRBV11-2 to TRBJ2-2, with 11 bases aligning to TRBD1. The CDR3 runs 14 residues. CDR1 is SGHAT, CDR2 FQNNGV, per germline. V shed 5 bases, J shed 7 bases, and the junction held 3 bases outside the gene matches. The CDR3 region is CASSRTGGGGELFF. The CDR3 nucleotides read TGTGCCAGCAGCCGGACAGGGGGCGGCGGGGAGCTGTTTTTT.

This clonotype was recorded at least ten times. The genes are TRBV6-5 and TRBJ2-7; 7 bases agree with TRBD1. Germline assignment: CDR1 MNHEY and CDR2 SVGAGI. The V gene end was trimmed by 3 bases and the J gene end by 3 bases; junction bases not matched to a gene: 14. CDR3 length: 17 residues. This chain's CDR3 is CASSYRRQGWGHYEQYF. CDR3 nucleotides: TGTGCCAGCAGTTATCGTAGACAGGGTTGGGGTCACTACGAGCAGTACTTC.

This clonotype was counted between two and nine times. The chain couples TRBV5-1 to TRBJ2-7; 7 nucleotides line up with TRBD1. V was clipped by 3 bases and J by 2 bases; unmatched bases: 11. The CDR3 contains 16 residues. The germline CDR1 and CDR2 sequences are SGHRS and YFSETQ. The CDR3 reads CASSYTGTALPYEQYF. In DNA, the CDR3 is TGCGCCAGCAGCTATACCGGGACAGCCCTCCCCTACGAGCAGTACTTC.

This clonotype has at least ten counts. The chain couples TRBV27 to TRBJ1-1; D ambiguous. V was trimmed by 2 bases and J by 2 bases, leaving 9 bases between them. The CDR3 consists of 14 residues. From germline, CDR1 is MNHEY and CDR2 SMNVEV (reference sequence). CDR3 residues: CASSLRALNTEAFF. CDR3 coding DNA: TGTGCCAGCAGTTTAAGGGCCCTCAACACTGAAGCTTTCTTT.

This clonotype was observed at least ten times. J is TRBJ1-3 and V is TRBV6-1; no definite D call. This CDR3 has 16 amino acids. V was shortened by 0 bases and J by 0 bases, with 9 bases between the two germline ends. The germline gives CDR1 MNHNS, CDR2 SASEGT. Written as DNA, the CDR3 is TGTGCCAGCAGTGAAGCCAATCCGGGCTCTGGAAACACCATATATTTT. Translating it yields CASSEANPGSGNTIYF.

At least ten counts were recorded for this clonotype. This chain links TRBV29-1 with TRBJ1-2; D may be TRBD1 (6 bases). V lost 6 bases and J lost 4, with 9 bases in between. The germline V gene has CDR1 SQVTM and CDR2 ANQGSEA. The CDR3 runs to 11 residues. The CDR3 sequence is CSVETGYGYTF. The DNA of the CDR3 is TGCAGCGTGGAGACAGGCTATGGCTACACCTTC.

This clonotype was observed many times. This chain uses TRBV30 with TRBJ1-1; a weak D match, TRBD1 (5 bases). This CDR3 spans 14 amino acids. The germline V gene encodes CDR1 GTSNPN and CDR2 SVGIG (reference sequence). The V and J ends lost 3 bases and 1 base respectively, with 12 bases between them. CDR3 protein: CAWSPRGGNTEAFF. DNA for the CDR3: TGTGCCTGGAGCCCCCGCGGGGGGAACACTGAAGCTTTCTTT.